Listed here are 9 T cell receptor beta chains from one sample, sequenced in a study of cytomegalovirus exposure and HLA in healthy donors. 60 Vbeta and 13 Jbeta primers were used in PCR. Libraries were prepared by immunoSEQ multiplex PCR; TCRdb keeps only in-frame clonotypes and omits some of them. The data show more than 140,000 clones, 77% seen once. Material for sequencing was PBMCs. These receptors were taken from a female donor in good health and CMV-seronegative.

The chain joins TRBV7-2 to TRBJ1-6; D is ambiguous. Germline assignment: CDR1 SGHTA and CDR2 FQGNSA. This CDR3 comprises 12 residues. Deletions cut 5 bases from V and 9 bases from J, with 8 bases between. The DNA for the CDR3 is TGTGCCAGCAGCGAGGGTTTTTCACCCCTCCACTTT. This translates into CASSEGFSPLHF.

This sequence joins TRBV6-4 and TRBJ2-3; 13 bases line up with TRBD2. V lost 4 bases, J lost 4 bases, and 2 bases stayed unmatched. Germline V gene lookup returns CDR1 MRHNA and CDR2 SNTAGT. The CDR3 runs to 15 residues. CDR3 nucleotides: TGTGCCAGCAGTGCACTAGCGGGGGGGCCAGATACGCAGTATTTT. Its translation: CASSALAGGPDTQYF.

The chain carries TRBV29-1 and TRBJ1-2; D gene uncertain. V was clipped by 4 bases and J by 4 bases, with 7 bases between them. The CDR3 covers 11 residues. The germline CDR1 and CDR2 sequences are SQVTM and ANQGSEA. The CDR3 sequence: CSVGGTYGYTF. CDR3 sequence (DNA): TGCAGCGTTGGAGGTACCTATGGCTACACCTTC.

This chain links TRBV6-5 with TRBJ1-1; the D gene is possibly TRBD1 (6 bases). The CDR3 spans 15 residues. Trimming removed 7 bases from V and 1 base from J, with 16 bases in between. CDR1 and CDR2 (germline): MNHEY, SVGAGI. This CDR3 is CASTRPGHKNTEAFF. The DNA for the CDR3 is TGTGCCAGCACCCGTCCGGGACATAAGAACACTGAAGCTTTCTTT.

The chain carries TRBV11-2 and TRBJ2-1; D perhaps matches TRBD2 (7 bases). The germline V and J ends were trimmed by 4 bases and 7 bases, with 29 bases remaining between them. This CDR3 has 19 residues. CDR1 and CDR2 from the germline V gene are SGHAT and FQNNGV. In DNA, the CDR3 is TGTGCCAGCAGCTCGCCCAACTGGGGGGGGCGGAGTATACGTAATGAGCAGTTCTTC. Residues: CASSSPNWGGRSIRNEQFF.

V gene TRBV7-8 combines with J gene TRBJ1-2, with D uncertain. The CDR3 totals 13 residues. V dropped 1 base and J dropped 4 bases, with 7 bases sitting between them. CDR1 SGHVS and CDR2 FQNEAQ come from the germline V gene. The CDR3 protein is CASSLDSLYGYTF. In nucleotides, the CDR3 is TGTGCCAGCAGCTTAGACAGTCTCTATGGCTACACCTTC. Full variable domain (missing parts from reference TRBV7-8 and TRBJ1-2): GAGVSQSPRYKVAKRGQDVALRCDPISGHVSLFWYQQALGQGPEFLTYFQNEAQLDKSGLPSDRFFAERPEGSVSTLKIQRTQQEDSAVYLCASSLDSLYGYTFGSGTRLTVV.

The chain links TRBV19 to TRBJ1-5; 9 bases align to TRBD1. The CDR3 sequence is 16 residues long. Germline V gene sequence: CDR1 LNHDA, CDR2 SQIVND (reference sequence). The V and J ends lost 5 bases and 10 bases, in that order; junction bases with no gene match: 15. DNA of the CDR3: TGTGCCAGTAGTGGCACAGGGGGCGTGGTGTTCTTACCCCAGCATTTT. It encodes CASSGTGGVVFLPQHF.

V and J are TRBV6-1 and TRBJ1-2, with 7 bases aligning to TRBD1. Germline CDR1 and CDR2: MNHNS and SASEGT. The V segment lost 0 bases and the J segment 6 bases; nucleotides outside the gene matches: 4. The CDR3 consists of 14 residues. Here the CDR3 DNA reads TGTGCCAGCAGTGAAGCGACAGGGTACCATGGCTACACCTTC. It encodes CASSEATGYHGYTF.

The rearrangement links TRBV7-9 to TRBJ1-1; 9 bases are a match to TRBD1. The CDR3 runs to 14 residues. Per the germline V gene, CDR1 is SEHNR and CDR2 is FQNEAQ (reference sequence). With V trimmed by 5 bases and J by 1 base, 2 bases remained unmatched. The CDR3 sequence: CASSAGQGNTEAFF. The CDR3 DNA reads as TGTGCCAGCAGCGCGGGACAGGGGAACACTGAAGCTTTCTTT.